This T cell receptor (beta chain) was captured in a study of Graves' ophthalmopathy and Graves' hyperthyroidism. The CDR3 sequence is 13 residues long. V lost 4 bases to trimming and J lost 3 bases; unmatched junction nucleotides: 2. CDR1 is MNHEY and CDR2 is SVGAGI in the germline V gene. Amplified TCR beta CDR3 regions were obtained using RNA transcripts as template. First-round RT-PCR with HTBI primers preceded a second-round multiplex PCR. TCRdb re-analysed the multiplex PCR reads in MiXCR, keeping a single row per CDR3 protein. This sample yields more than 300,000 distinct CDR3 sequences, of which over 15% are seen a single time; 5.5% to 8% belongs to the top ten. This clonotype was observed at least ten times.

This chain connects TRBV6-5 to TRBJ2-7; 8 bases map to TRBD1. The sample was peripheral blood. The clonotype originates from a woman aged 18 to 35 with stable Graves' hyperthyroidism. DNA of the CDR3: TGTGCCAGCAGTTGGGACAGGTACTACGAGCAGTACTTC. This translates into CASSWDRYYEQYF.